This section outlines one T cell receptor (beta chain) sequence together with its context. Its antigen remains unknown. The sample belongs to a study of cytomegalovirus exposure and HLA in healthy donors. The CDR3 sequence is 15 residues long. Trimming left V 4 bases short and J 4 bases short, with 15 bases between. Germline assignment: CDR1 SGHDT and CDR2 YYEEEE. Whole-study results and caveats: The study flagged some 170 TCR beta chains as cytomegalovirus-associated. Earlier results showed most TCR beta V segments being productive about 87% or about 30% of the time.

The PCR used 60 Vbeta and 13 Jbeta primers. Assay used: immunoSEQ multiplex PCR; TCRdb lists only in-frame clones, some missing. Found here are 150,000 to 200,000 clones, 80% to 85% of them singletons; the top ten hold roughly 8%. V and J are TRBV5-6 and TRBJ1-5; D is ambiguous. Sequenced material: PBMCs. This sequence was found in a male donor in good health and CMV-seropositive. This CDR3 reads CASSTIQGGNQPQHF. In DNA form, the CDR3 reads TGTGCCAGCAGCACTATCCAAGGTGGGAATCAGCCCCAGCATTTT.